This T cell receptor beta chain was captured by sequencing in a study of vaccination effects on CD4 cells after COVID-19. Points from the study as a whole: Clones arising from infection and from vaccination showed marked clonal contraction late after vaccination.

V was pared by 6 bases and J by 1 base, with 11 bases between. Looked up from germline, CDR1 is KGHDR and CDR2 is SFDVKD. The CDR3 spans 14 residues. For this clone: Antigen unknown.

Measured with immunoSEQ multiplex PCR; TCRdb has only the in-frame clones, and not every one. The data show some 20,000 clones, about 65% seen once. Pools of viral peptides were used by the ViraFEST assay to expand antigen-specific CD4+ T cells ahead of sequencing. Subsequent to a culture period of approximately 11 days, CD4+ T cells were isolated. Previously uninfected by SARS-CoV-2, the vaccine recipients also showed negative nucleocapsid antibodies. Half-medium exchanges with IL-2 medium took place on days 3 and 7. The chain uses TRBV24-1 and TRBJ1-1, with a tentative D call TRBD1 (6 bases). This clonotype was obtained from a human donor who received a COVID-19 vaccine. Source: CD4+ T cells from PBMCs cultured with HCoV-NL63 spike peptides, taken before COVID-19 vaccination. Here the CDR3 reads CATSQGGKNTEAFF. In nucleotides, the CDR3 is TGTGCCACCAGTCAAGGGGGAAAGAACACTGAAGCTTTCTTT.